The 17 T cell receptor beta chains in this list originate from one sample, sequenced in a study of T cells in Graves' hyperthyroidism and ophthalmopathy (dated by TCRdb to between 2018 and 2021). Preparation of the library involved multiplex PCR. Sequencing used an Illumina HiSeq 2000. TCR beta CDR3 regions were amplified from RNA transcripts. The first round of RT-PCR for the TCR CDR3 was performed with the HTBI primer set and the Qiagen OneStep RT-PCR kit. The public reads were reanalyzed by TCRdb: fastp trimming at Q25, MiXCR alignment, in-frame beta chains only. Every entry covers one CDR3 protein and lists the most common genes and DNA from its rows. Present in this sample are 600,000 or so distinct CDR3 sequences, approximately 44% of which were seen just once. The ten largest account for 8.2% of the sample. The sample consisted of peripheral blood or thyroid tissue (not recorded which). The receptors were sampled from a woman aged 18-30 years with Graves' hyperthyroidism. Donor details come from another sample of the same person, matched by shared clones.

This clonotype came up a few times. The rearrangement links TRBV4-1 to TRBJ2-7; D may be TRBD2 (5 bases). Germline loops: CDR1 MGHRA, CDR2 YSYEKL. The V and J ends lost 0 bases and 5 bases respectively, with 8 bases between them. This CDR3 spans 13 amino acids. The CDR3 sequence is CASSQEGGHEQYF. CDR3 DNA sequence: TGCGCCAGCAGCCAAGAAGGAGGACACGAGCAGTACTTC.

This clonotype was detected only a few times. The chain joins TRBV7-9 to TRBJ1-5, with D hard to call. Trimming pared 5 bases from V and 9 bases from J, leaving 11 bases between. The germline V gene has CDR1 SEHNR and CDR2 FQNEAQ (reference sequence). There are 12 residues in the CDR3. The CDR3 protein is CASSGEGWPQHF. The CDR3 nucleotides are TGTGCCAGCAGCGGAGAGGGATGGCCCCAGCATTTT. Together with reference TRBV7-9 and TRBJ1-5, the CDR3 gives the full variable domain: DTGVSQNPRHKITKRGQNVTFRCDPISEHNRLYWYRQTLGQGPEFLTYFQNEAQLEKSRLLSDRFSAERPKGSFSTLEIQRTEQGDSAMYLCASSGEGWPQHFGDGTRLSIL.

This clonotype is a singleton in its sample. The conserved phenylalanine or tryptophan normally closing the CDR3 is absent here, so this likely arose from a read error. No DNA is shown, since the ends of the CDR3 on it are uncertain; the CDR3 is the one TCRdb lists. V and J are TRBV15 and TRBJ1-4. The germline CDR1 and CDR2 sequences are LNHNV and YYDKDF (reference sequence). The CDR3 sequence runs 10 residues, both termini included. The CDR3: CATSSPRLGI.

This chain links TRBV29-1 with TRBJ2-2; no clear D gene. Between the trimmed V and J ends, which lost 1 base and 5 bases, there was a span of 8 bases. This CDR3 is 13 amino acids long. Per germline, CDR1 SQVTM and CDR2 ANQGSEA. As DNA, the CDR3 is TGCAGCGTTGAAGTAGTCACGACCGGGGAGCTGTTTTTT. Its protein is CSVEVVTTGELFF.

This clonotype was observed at least ten times. This chain uses TRBV7-9 with TRBJ2-7; a possible D gene is TRBD2 (5 bases). The germline CDR1 and CDR2 sequences are SEHNR and FQNEAQ (reference sequence). The CDR3 spans 14 residues. The V and J ends lost 5 bases and 2 bases respectively, with 13 bases between them. The CDR3 region has the DNA TGTGCCAGCAGCCTCGGACTCGACACCTACGAGCAGTACTTC. As protein: CASSLGLDTYEQYF. Full variable domain (missing parts from reference TRBV7-9 and TRBJ2-7): DTGVSQNPRHKITKRGQNVTFRCDPISEHNRLYWYRQTLGQGPEFLTYFQNEAQLEKSRLLSDRFSAERPKGSFSTLEIQRTEQGDSAMYLCASSLGLDTYEQYFGPGTRLTVT.

The rearrangement joins TRBV2 to TRBJ1-2; possible D gene TRBD1, 5 bases. Looked up from germline, CDR1 is SNHLY and CDR2 is FYNNEI. This CDR3 contains 13 residues. V lost 7 bases and J lost 6, with 15 bases in between. CDR3 nucleotides: TGTGCCAGCACCATTCGGCGGGGGGATGGCTACACCTTC. Translation: CASTIRRGDGYTF.

The genes are TRBV7-7 and TRBJ2-5, with TRBD1 matching 11 bases. Trimming cost V 1 base and J 5 bases; bases outside gene matches: 9. Per the germline V gene, CDR1 is SSHAT and CDR2 is FNYEAQ (reference sequence). The CDR3 extends over 17 amino acids. CDR3 region: CASSLVVGQGASETQYF. The CDR3 DNA reads as TGTGCCAGCAGCTTAGTGGTTGGACAGGGGGCATCGGAGACCCAGTACTTC.

This clonotype has just a few counts. This chain connects TRBV20-1 to TRBJ1-1; D is uncertain. CDR3 size: 14 residues. Trimming pared 0 bases from V and 5 bases from J, leaving 13 bases between. Germline CDR1 DFQATT, CDR2 SNEGSKA (reference sequence). This CDR3 is CSAREEVRRTEAFF. The CDR3 DNA sequence: TGCAGTGCTAGAGAGGAGGTGCGGCGAACTGAAGCTTTCTTT.

In the case of this clonotype: Just one base apart from a much larger clone, this may be a read error. The chain couples TRBV7-9 to TRBJ1-1, with 7 bases aligning to TRBD1. Germline V gives CDR1 SEHNR, CDR2 FQNEAQ (reference sequence). The CDR3 runs 12 residues. Here the CDR3 reads CANSSEGAEAFF. In nucleotides, the CDR3 is TGTGCCAACAGCTCCGAGGGGGCCGAAGCTTTCTTT.

The sample holds a few counts of this clonotype. J is TRBJ2-5 and V is TRBV7-2; possibly TRBD1 for D (5 bases). This CDR3 has 13 amino acids. CDR1 is SGHTA, CDR2 FQGNSA, per germline. Trimming shortened V by 1 base and J by 9 bases, and 12 bases separated the two germline ends. The CDR3 sequence: CASSLVDSPAQYF. The CDR3 region has the DNA TGTGCCAGCAGCTTAGTAGACAGCCCGGCCCAGTACTTC.

This clonotype was counted at least ten times. The chain recombines TRBV7-2 with TRBJ1-5; D is undetermined. CDR3 length: 14 residues. V was cut by 7 bases and J by 5 bases, with 15 bases left in between. Germline lookup yields CDR1 SGHTA and CDR2 FQGNSA. This chain's CDR3 is CASTSYQADQPQHF. In DNA, the CDR3 is TGTGCCAGCACCTCATACCAAGCAGATCAGCCCCAGCATTTT.

This clonotype appeared many times. The CDR3 DNA follows: TGTGCCACCAGTGACCGGACAGGAGAGGGCTATGGCTACACCTTC. It translates to CATSDRTGEGYGYTF. This chain links TRBV24-1 with TRBJ1-2; TRBD1 matches at 7 bases. CDR3 length: 15 amino acids. The junction had 8 bases not matched to a gene; V was cut back by 4 bases and J by 4 bases. Germline lookup yields CDR1 KGHDR and CDR2 SFDVKD.

This clonotype was observed a few times. The junction and the germline gene differ at one end; a read error may be behind it. The CDR3 DNA reads TGTGCCAGCAGGCCCCAAGCTAGCGGGAGTCAAGAGACCCAGTACTTC. It translates to CASRPQASGSQETQYF. V usage is TRBV5-1 and J usage is TRBJ2-5, with 10 bases fitting TRBD2. Germline V CDR1 and CDR2: SGHRS, YFSETQ. The CDR3 is made up of 16 amino acids.

The rearrangement joins TRBV12-3 or TRBV12-4 to TRBJ2-6; no reliable D call. The V end was cut by 3 bases, the J end by 8 bases, with 8 bases between. The CDR3 is 13 amino acids. The CDR3 DNA is TGTGCCAGCAGTTTTTTGGGGTCCAACGTCCTGACTTTC. This codes for CASSFLGSNVLTF.

CDR3 in DNA: TGTGCCAGCAGCCTTGGACTAGCATTCGACGAGCAGTACTTC. Its translation is CASSLGLAFDEQYF. The chain is built from TRBV12-3 or TRBV12-4 and TRBJ2-7, with TRBD2 identical over 8 bases. The CDR3 has 14 residues. Losses at the gene ends were 6 bases for V and 5 bases for J; bases not matched to a gene: 9.

This clonotype turned up a few times. The genes are TRBV19 and TRBJ2-7, with TRBD2 matching over 9 bases. The CDR3 is 15 amino acids. The trim removed 3 bases at V and 3 bases at J, leaving 6 bases unmatched. Germline loops: CDR1 LNHDA, CDR2 SQIVND (reference sequence). This CDR3 reads CASSMGVAGVYEQYF. The CDR3 DNA reads as TGTGCCAGTAGTATGGGGGTAGCGGGAGTCTACGAGCAGTACTTC.

This clonotype was observed a handful of times. V gene TRBV5-1 combines with J gene TRBJ1-1, with D possibly TRBD1 on 5 matching bases. Germline loops: CDR1 SGHRS, CDR2 YFSETQ. V lost 2 bases, J lost 5 bases, and 10 bases lay in between. The CDR3 runs 13 residues. The CDR3 loop is CASSFPGLTEAFF. The CDR3 DNA reads as TGCGCCAGCAGCTTTCCAGGGCTAACTGAAGCTTTCTTT.